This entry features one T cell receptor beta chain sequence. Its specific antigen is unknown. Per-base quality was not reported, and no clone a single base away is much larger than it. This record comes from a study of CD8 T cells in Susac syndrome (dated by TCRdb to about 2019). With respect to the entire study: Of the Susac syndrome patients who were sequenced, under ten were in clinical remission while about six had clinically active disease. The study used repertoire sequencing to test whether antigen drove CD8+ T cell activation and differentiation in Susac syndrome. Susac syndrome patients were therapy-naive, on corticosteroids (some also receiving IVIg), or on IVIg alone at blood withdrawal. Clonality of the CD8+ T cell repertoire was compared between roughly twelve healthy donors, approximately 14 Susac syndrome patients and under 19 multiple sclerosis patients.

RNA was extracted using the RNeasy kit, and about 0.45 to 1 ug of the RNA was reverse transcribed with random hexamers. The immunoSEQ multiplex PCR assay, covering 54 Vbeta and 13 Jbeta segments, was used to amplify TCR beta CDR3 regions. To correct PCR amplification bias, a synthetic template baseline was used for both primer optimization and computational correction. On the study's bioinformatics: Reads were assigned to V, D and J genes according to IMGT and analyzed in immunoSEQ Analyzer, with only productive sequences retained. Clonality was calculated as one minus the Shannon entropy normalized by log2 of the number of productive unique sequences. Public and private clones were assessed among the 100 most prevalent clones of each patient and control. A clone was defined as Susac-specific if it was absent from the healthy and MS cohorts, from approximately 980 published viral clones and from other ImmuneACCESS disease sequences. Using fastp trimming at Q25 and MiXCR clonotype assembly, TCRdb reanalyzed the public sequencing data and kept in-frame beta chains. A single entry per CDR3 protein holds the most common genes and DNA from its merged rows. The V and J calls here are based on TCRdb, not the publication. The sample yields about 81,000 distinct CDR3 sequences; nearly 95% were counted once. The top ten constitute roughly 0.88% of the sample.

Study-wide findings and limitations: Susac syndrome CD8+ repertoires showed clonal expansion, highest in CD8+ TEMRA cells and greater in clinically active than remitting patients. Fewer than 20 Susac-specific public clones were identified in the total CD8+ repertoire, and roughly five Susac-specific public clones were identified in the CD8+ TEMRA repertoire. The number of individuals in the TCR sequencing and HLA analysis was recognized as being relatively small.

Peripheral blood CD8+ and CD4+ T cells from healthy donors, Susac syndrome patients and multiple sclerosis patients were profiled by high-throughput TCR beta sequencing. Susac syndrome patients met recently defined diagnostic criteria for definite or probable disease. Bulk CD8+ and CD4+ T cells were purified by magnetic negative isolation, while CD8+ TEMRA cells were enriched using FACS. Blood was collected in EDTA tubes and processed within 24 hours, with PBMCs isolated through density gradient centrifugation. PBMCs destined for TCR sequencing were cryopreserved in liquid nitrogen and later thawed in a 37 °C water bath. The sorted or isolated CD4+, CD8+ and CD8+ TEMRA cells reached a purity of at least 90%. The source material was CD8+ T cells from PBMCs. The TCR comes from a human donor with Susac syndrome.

CDR3 protein: CSAPDRAETQYF. The nucleotide sequence reads TGCAGTGCCCCTGACAGGGCTGAGACCCAGTACTTC. Recombination connected TRBV20-1 to TRBJ2-5; TRBD1 fits 7 bases in the junction. The junction shows trimming of 6 bases on V and 5 bases on J, and the gene matches do not reach 6 bases of it. The CDR3 has 12 amino acids, counting the end cysteine and phenylalanine. Of the read, only the CDR3 DNA is kept; its 36 bases are in frame from base 1. CDR1 and CDR2 are read off the germline V gene (reference sequence) as DFQATT and SNEGSKA.